This TCR beta chain was identified in a study of PD-1 blockade in classical Hodgkin lymphoma. Study results and caveats: Why repertoires differed is undefined; disease activity or prior therapy possibly contributed. Healthy donors reportedly exceeded newly diagnosed patients in baseline TCR diversity.

Profiling relied on immunoSEQ multiplex PCR, and the TCRdb table lists in-frame clones only, not all of them. The sample has 29,000 or so clones, around 90% seen once. Note on this clone: Its antigen is undetermined.

Germline-derived CDR1 and CDR2 are LNHDA and SQIVND (reference sequence). The germline V and J ends were trimmed by 5 bases and 2 bases, with 16 bases remaining between them. CDR3 length equals 16 residues. Time point indicated: newly diagnosed, previously untreated cHL patient sample. Magnetic negative selection of thawed PBMCs was the method by which CD4+ T cells were purified. The authors used newly diagnosed, untreated classical Hodgkin lymphoma PBMCs as comparison. The chain carries TRBV19 and TRBJ1-5, with TRBD1 as a possible D gene (5 bases). The sequenced sample was CD4+ T cells from blood. This TCR was sampled from a human donor with classical Hodgkin lymphoma. The CDR3 spells CASSFRQGTGNQPQHF. The CDR3 DNA reads as TGTGCCAGTAGTTTCCGGCAGGGTACGGGCAATCAGCCCCAGCATTTT.